Given below is one T cell receptor (beta chain) in context. Its antigen is currently unknown. A linear amplification protocol produced the TCR libraries from about 0.45 ug of total RNA. TCRdb independently ran MiXCR on the reads; one entry per CDR3 protein. Of 150,000 to 200,000 distinct CDR3 sequences in the sample, nearly 75% were seen once. These data are taken from a study of healthy donors' naive CD4 and CD8 T cells. Study findings and constraints: CDR3 charge plus V and J genes appeared to account for roughly 13% of CD4/CD8 variance. Most V and J genes were reportedly biased between naive CD4+ and CD8+ cells.

The clonotype originates from a pool of human donors in good health; the sample pools cells from several healthy donors. The sequenced material came from naive CD4+ and CD8+ T cells sorted from blood, pooled from several donors.

The CDR3 region is CATSRTGYYEQYF. CDR3 nucleotide sequence: TGTGCCACCAGCAGGACAGGGTACTACGAGCAGTACTTC. V usage is TRBV15 and J usage is TRBJ2-7, with 7 bases fitting TRBD1. This CDR3 spans 13 amino acids. The germline V gene encodes CDR1 LNHNV and CDR2 YYDKDF (reference sequence). J was trimmed by 3 bases and V by 3 bases; bases with no gene match: 2.